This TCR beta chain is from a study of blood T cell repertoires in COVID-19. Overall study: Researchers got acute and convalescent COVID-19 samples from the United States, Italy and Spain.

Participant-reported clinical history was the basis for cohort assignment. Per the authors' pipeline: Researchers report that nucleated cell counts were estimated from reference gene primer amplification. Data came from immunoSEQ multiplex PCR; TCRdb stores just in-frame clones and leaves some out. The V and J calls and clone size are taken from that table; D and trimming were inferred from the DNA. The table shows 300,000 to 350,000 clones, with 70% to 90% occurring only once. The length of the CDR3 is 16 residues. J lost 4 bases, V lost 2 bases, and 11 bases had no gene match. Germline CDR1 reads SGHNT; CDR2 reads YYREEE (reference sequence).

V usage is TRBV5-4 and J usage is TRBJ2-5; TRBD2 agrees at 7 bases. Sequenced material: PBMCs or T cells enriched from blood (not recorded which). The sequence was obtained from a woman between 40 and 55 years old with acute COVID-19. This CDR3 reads CASSLRWAGVGETQYF. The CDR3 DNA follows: TGTGCCAGCAGCTTACGGTGGGCGGGAGTCGGAGAGACCCAGTACTTC.